A single sample gave rise to the 31 T cell receptor beta chains below, sequenced in a study of cytomegalovirus exposure and HLA in healthy donors. It was with 60 Vbeta and 13 Jbeta primers that the PCR ran. Only in-frame clones appear in the TCRdb table, and some are missing; sequencing was by immunoSEQ multiplex PCR. The sample carries around 150,000 clones, roughly 80% recorded once. The specimen sequenced was PBMCs. The origin of the receptors is a man between 25 and 39 years old in good health and CMV-seronegative.

This clone was seen a few times. The chain joins TRBV27 to TRBJ1-5; 11 bases fit TRBD1. The CDR3 is made up of 19 amino acids. The V segment lost 5 bases and the J segment 4 bases; nucleotides outside the gene matches: 16. Per the germline V gene, CDR1 is MNHEY and CDR2 is SMNVEV (reference sequence). DNA for the CDR3: TGTGCCAGCAGTACGATAAAAGGACAGGGGGCGCAGTATAATCAGCCCCAGCATTTT. Its protein product is CASSTIKGQGAQYNQPQHF.

Turning to this clone: The sample carries other DNA sequences with the same CDR3. This chain links TRBV6-5 with TRBJ2-7, with 7 bases matching TRBD1. From germline, CDR1 is MNHEY and CDR2 SVGAGI. This CDR3 contains 13 residues. J lost 3 bases, V lost 5 bases, and 4 bases had no gene match. CDR3 amino acids: CASSPGTVYEQYF. In nucleotides, the CDR3 is TGTGCCAGCAGTCCAGGGACAGTCTACGAGCAGTACTTC.

The CDR3 reads CASSESTGTPYNEQFF. The CDR3 coding sequence is TGTGCCAGCAGCGAATCTACCGGGACTCCCTACAATGAGCAGTTCTTC. V is TRBV21-1 and J is TRBJ2-1; the D segment call TRBD2 is taken from the table without a DNA check. TRBV21-1 constitutes a pseudogene. The CDR3 spans 16 residues.

This clone was detected once. The chain couples TRBV30 to TRBJ1-5; a possible D gene is TRBD1 (5 bases). The CDR3 extends over 13 amino acids. The germline gives CDR1 GTSNPN, CDR2 SVGIG (reference sequence). Trimming stripped 1 base from V and 5 bases from J, with 9 bases between. The CDR3 region has the DNA TGTGCCTGGAGTGGGCAGGGATATCAGCCCCAGCATTTT. Translating it yields CAWSGQGYQPQHF.

V is TRBV6-5 and J is TRBJ1-1; 7 nucleotides agree with TRBD1. Germline V gives CDR1 MNHEY, CDR2 SVGAGI. Trimming removed 3 bases from V and 4 bases from J; junction bases left unmatched: 11. The CDR3 contains 16 residues. CDR3 coding DNA: TGTGCCAGCAGTTATTTCGAGGGGGCGCCGGGCACTGAAGCTTTCTTT. As protein: CASSYFEGAPGTEAFF.

The chain has TRBV6-4 and TRBJ1-1; no clear D gene. The germline V gene has CDR1 MRHNA and CDR2 SNTAGT. V lost 4 bases and J 1 base, leaving 7 bases between the germline ends. This CDR3 is 13 amino acids long. Here the CDR3 reads CASSVTENTEAFF. Written as DNA, the CDR3 is TGTGCCAGCAGTGTTACAGAGAACACTGAAGCTTTCTTT.

This clone is a singleton in its sample. V is TRBV7-2 and J is TRBJ1-3; possible D gene TRBD1, 6 bases. Trimming took 3 bases from V and 1 from J, leaving 16 bases between them. This CDR3 contains 17 residues. Germline assignment: CDR1 SGHTA and CDR2 FQGNSA. CDR3: CASSLLGQPLSGNTIYF. DNA of the CDR3: TGTGCCAGCAGCTTGCTCGGACAGCCGCTTTCTGGAAACACCATATATTTT.

The genes are TRBV29-1 and TRBJ2-5; TRBD2 is a possible D gene (6 bases). CDR3 length: 13 amino acids. Germline V gene lookup returns CDR1 SQVTM and CDR2 ANQGSEA. V was clipped by 4 bases and J by 3 bases, with 12 bases between them. This CDR3 reads CSVAVGGEETQYF. The CDR3 DNA sequence: TGCAGCGTTGCAGTGGGAGGAGAAGAGACCCAGTACTTC. The complete variable domain, with remaining parts taken from reference TRBV29-1 and TRBJ2-5, reads SAVISQKPSRDICQRGTSLTIQCQVDSQVTMMFWYRQQPGQSLTLIATANQGSEATYESGFVIDKFPISRPNLTFSTLTVSNMSPEDSSIYLCSVAVGGEETQYFGPGTRLLVL.

The chain combines TRBV28 with TRBJ1-5; D remains unclear. Germline-derived CDR1 and CDR2 are MDHEN and SYDVKM. V lost 5 bases, J lost 5 bases, and 22 bases lay in between. The CDR3 runs to 17 residues. The CDR3 loop reads CASSPPEGRTLYQPQHF. The CDR3 nucleotides read TGTGCCAGCAGTCCTCCGGAGGGCAGAACCCTTTATCAGCCCCAGCATTTT.

This chain joins TRBV13 and TRBJ2-7, with 11 positions matching TRBD1. J was trimmed by 4 bases and V by 5 bases; bases with no gene match: 13. Germline assignment: CDR1 PRHDT and CDR2 FYEKMQ (reference sequence). This CDR3 comprises 17 residues. The CDR3 here is CASSPPGQGVAPYEQYF. CDR3 nucleotides: TGTGCCAGCAGCCCACCGGGACAGGGGGTCGCACCATACGAGCAGTACTTC.

This chain connects TRBV7-3 to TRBJ2-1, with 8 bases aligning to TRBD2. The CDR3 extends over 16 amino acids. V was pared by 3 bases and J by 10 bases, with 14 bases of the junction left unmatched. From germline, CDR1 is SGHTA and CDR2 FQGTGA. CDR3 region: CASSFRGGLSGGEQFF. CDR3 DNA: TGTGCCAGCAGCTTTCGCGGTGGACTCTCGGGGGGGGAGCAGTTCTTC. Drawing the rest from reference TRBV7-3 and TRBJ2-1, the complete variable domain is GAGVSQTPSNKVTEKGKYVELRCDPISGHTALYWYRQSLGQGPEFLIYFQGTGAADDSGLPNDRFFAVRPEGSVSTLKIQRTERGDSAVYLCASSFRGGLSGGEQFFGPGTRLTVL.

The rearrangement uses TRBV4-3 and TRBJ2-6; 7 nucleotides line up with TRBD1. Trimming cost V 0 bases and J 4 bases; bases outside gene matches: 12. Germline V gene sequence: CDR1 LGHNA, CDR2 YSLEER. The CDR3 totals 19 residues. The CDR3 protein is CASSQDLDRQERGANVLTF. CDR3 nucleotide sequence: TGCGCCAGCAGCCAAGATTTGGACAGGCAGGAGAGGGGGGCCAACGTCCTGACTTTC.

The chain links TRBV10-1 to TRBJ2-3; 7 nucleotides agree with TRBD1. The V segment lost 5 bases and the J segment 3 bases; nucleotides outside the gene matches: 5. There are 14 residues in the CDR3. In germline, CDR1 is WNHNN, CDR2 SYGVQD (reference sequence). CDR3 amino acids: CASSRDRLTDTQYF. CDR3 sequence (DNA): TGCGCCAGCAGTAGGGACAGATTGACAGATACGCAGTATTTT.

This chain links TRBV29-1 with TRBJ1-1; a possible D gene is TRBD1 (5 bases). CDR1 and CDR2 from the germline V gene are SQVTM and ANQGSEA. This CDR3 is 14 amino acids long. The ends were cut back, 6 bases at V and 4 bases at J, with 18 bases in the middle. CDR3 nucleotides: TGCAGCGTCTGGGGCGGGAGGGGAGGCACTGAAGCTTTCTTT. This gives the protein CSVWGGRGGTEAFF.

The sample holds one count of this clone. The chain employs TRBV10-3 and TRBJ2-1; the D is unclear. Germline CDR1 is ENHRY and CDR2 is SYGVKD. Trimming removed 11 bases at V and 0 bases at J, with 8 bases between. The CDR3 sequence is 12 residues long. CDR3 nucleotides: TGTGCCGCCTTTAGCTCCTACAATGAGCAGTTCTTC. It translates to CAAFSSYNEQFF.

The gene calls are TRBV5-1 and TRBJ2-3, with TRBD2 identical over 12 bases. V shed 0 bases and J 3 bases; nucleotides not matched to a gene: 5. CDR1 SGHRS and CDR2 YFSETQ come from the germline V gene. This CDR3 region has 17 residues. The CDR3 DNA sequence: TGCGCCAGCAGCTTGGGGGCTAGCGGGGGGGCAACAGATACGCAGTATTTT. This gives the protein CASSLGASGGATDTQYF.

The chain employs TRBV28 and TRBJ1-5; TRBD1 matches at 7 bases. Trimming cost V 5 bases and J 5 bases; bases outside gene matches: 6. The CDR3 runs to 14 residues. Germline V lookup: CDR1 MDHEN, CDR2 SYDVKM. CDR3: CASSRRQGHQPQHF. In DNA, the CDR3 is TGTGCCAGCAGTCGGAGACAGGGCCATCAGCCCCAGCATTTT.

V usage is TRBV30 and J usage is TRBJ2-2, with 10 bases fitting TRBD1. The CDR3 loop spans 18 amino acids. Germline lookup yields CDR1 GTSNPN and CDR2 SVGIG (reference sequence). With V trimmed by 3 bases and J by 6 bases, 16 bases remained unmatched. CDR3 sequence: CAWSGPYWDRGASGELFF. The CDR3 DNA reads as TGTGCCTGGAGCGGACCATACTGGGACAGGGGCGCATCCGGGGAGCTGTTTTTT.

This chain uses TRBV6-5 with TRBJ2-7; a possible D gene is TRBD1 (5 bases). The germline V gene encodes CDR1 MNHEY and CDR2 SVGAGI. V dropped 7 bases and J dropped 4 bases, with 17 bases sitting between them. The CDR3 spans 14 residues. CDR3 protein: CASKRTGPTYEQYF. DNA for the CDR3: TGTGCCAGCAAAAGAACAGGCCCGACATACGAGCAGTACTTC.

V is TRBV7-9 and J is TRBJ2-7; D is unresolved. Germline CDR1 SEHNR, CDR2 FQNEAQ (reference sequence). The V end lost 5 bases, the J end lost 7 bases, and 18 bases lay between the germline ends. The CDR3 is made up of 14 amino acids. CDR3 sequence: CASSPPSAQREQYF. CDR3 nucleotides: TGTGCCAGCAGCCCGCCCTCGGCCCAGAGGGAGCAGTACTTC.

This clone was picked up a small number of times. The chain is built from TRBV7-2 and TRBJ1-1, with unresolved D. The CDR3 sequence is 13 residues long. Germline V lookup: CDR1 SGHTA, CDR2 FQGNSA. V gave up 5 bases and J gave up 6 bases, with 13 bases separating them. The CDR3 sequence is CASSLARGSEAFF. Here the CDR3 DNA reads TGTGCCAGCAGCCTCGCCCGTGGCTCTGAAGCTTTCTTT.

J is TRBJ1-5 and V is TRBV28; D is unresolved. The CDR3 contains 13 residues. V was trimmed by 7 bases and J by 2 bases, leaving 9 bases between them. The germline gives CDR1 MDHEN, CDR2 SYDVKM. The CDR3 protein is CASIHEGNQPQHF. The CDR3 nucleotides are TGTGCCAGCATCCATGAGGGCAATCAGCCCCAGCATTTT.

V usage is TRBV5-6 and J usage is TRBJ1-3; TRBD1 agrees at 9 bases. Germline V gene lookup returns CDR1 SGHDT and CDR2 YYEEEE. The V gene end was trimmed by 3 bases and the J gene end by 3 bases; junction bases not matched to a gene: 7. The CDR3 runs to 16 residues. In nucleotides, the CDR3 is TGTGCCAGCAGCTCTTATTGGACAGGGGATGGAAACACCATATATTTT. Encoded protein: CASSSYWTGDGNTIYF.

The J gene is TRBJ1-3, the V gene TRBV28; maybe TRBD1 (5 bases). Trimming left V 1 base short and J 0 bases short, with 13 bases between. Germline loops: CDR1 MDHEN, CDR2 SYDVKM. The CDR3 contains 17 residues. The CDR3 loop reads CASSLSPDRISGNTIYF. CDR3 bases: TGTGCCAGCAGTTTATCCCCTGACAGAATCTCTGGAAACACCATATATTTT.

The chain employs TRBV5-3 and TRBJ1-5, with D possibly TRBD1 on 6 matching bases. TRBV5-3 is treated as an ORF (open reading frame) with a function not yet certain. V dropped 10 bases and J dropped 7 bases, with 21 bases sitting between them. This CDR3 contains 14 residues. CDR3 loop: CAFQDFPTGQPQHF. CDR3 in DNA: TGTGCCTTCCAGGACTTTCCTACAGGGCAGCCCCAGCATTTT.

This clone came up once. The chain couples TRBV11-2 to TRBJ1-2, with 8 bases fitting TRBD1. In germline, CDR1 is SGHAT, CDR2 FQNNGV. Losses at the gene ends were 2 bases for V and 3 bases for J; bases not matched to a gene: 11. The CDR3 totals 17 residues. The CDR3, as DNA: TGTGCCAGCAGCTTATTCTTCCCCGGACAGGGTTACTATGGCTACACCTTC. Translation: CASSLFFPGQGYYGYTF.

V gene TRBV10-3 combines with J gene TRBJ2-7; D is unclear. The CDR3 is 13 residues long. Trimming cost V 8 bases and J 2 bases, with 13 bases left between them. Germline V gene data show CDR1 as ENHRY and CDR2 as SYGVKD. The CDR3 spells CAIQSELPYEQYF. The CDR3 DNA reads TGTGCCATCCAATCGGAGCTCCCCTACGAGCAGTACTTC.

The chain carries TRBV10-2 and TRBJ2-1; D not resolved. The CDR3 consists of 15 residues. Germline V gene data show CDR1 as WSHSY and CDR2 as SAAADI. The V end lost 3 bases, the J end lost 7 bases, and 16 bases lay between the germline ends. CDR3 in amino acids: CASSDVTSVSNEQFF. The CDR3 bases are TGCGCCAGCAGTGATGTGACTTCCGTGAGTAATGAGCAGTTCTTC.

DNA for the CDR3: TGTGCCAGCAGCTCGCGAGGCACCGGGGAGCTGTTTTTT. Its translation: CASSSRGTGELFF. V and J are TRBV7-6 and TRBJ2-2; D remains ambiguous. CDR1 SGHVS and CDR2 FNYEAQ come from the germline V gene. The CDR3 totals 13 residues. V was cut by 4 bases and J by 4 bases, with 7 bases left in between.

The V gene is TRBV11-2, the J gene TRBJ1-1; D may be TRBD1 (5 bases). Germline-derived CDR1 and CDR2 are SGHAT and FQNNGV. The length of the CDR3 is 18 residues. V lost 7 bases, J lost 3 bases, and 27 bases lay in between. The CDR3 coding sequence is TGTGCCAGCACCAATTGGTTGCGACAGCGCACTCGGGACACTGAAGCTTTCTTT. This codes for CASTNWLRQRTRDTEAFF. The full variable domain, completed using reference TRBV11-2 and TRBJ1-1, is EAGVAQSPRYKIIEKRQSVAFWCNPISGHATLYWYQQILGQGPKLLIQFQNNGVVDDSQLPKDRFSAERLKGVDSTLKIQPAKLEDSAVYLCASTNWLRQRTRDTEAFFGQGTRLTVV.

The chain uses TRBV27 and TRBJ2-7, with a tentative D call TRBD1 (6 bases). V lost 3 bases, J lost 3 bases, and 15 bases lay in between. This CDR3 comprises 15 residues. Germline V gene lookup returns CDR1 MNHEY and CDR2 SMNVEV (reference sequence). The CDR3 DNA follows: TGTGCCAGCAGTTTCGGCAGGGGAGCTTACTACGAGCAGTACTTC. It translates to CASSFGRGAYYEQYF.